Listed here are 10 T cell receptor beta chains from one sample, sequenced in a study of T-cell memory formation after mild COVID-19. One entry per CDR3 protein, called by TCRdb with MiXCR from the 5' RACE reads. The sample holds around 110,000 distinct CDR3 sequences, roughly an eighth seen once. The material sequenced was PBMCs or a T cell subset sorted from them (not recorded which). These receptors were taken from a man aged 18 to 30 who had mild COVID-19 (a few samples of this study predate the infection). Cell type and time point are not known.

Only a few counts were recorded for this clonotype. V gene TRBV11-2 combines with J gene TRBJ2-3; the D gene could be TRBD1 or TRBD2 (5 bases each). Trimming cost V 5 bases and J 2 bases, with 14 bases left between them. The V gene's germline CDR1 is SGHAT and CDR2 FQNNGV. This CDR3 region has 15 residues. CDR3 residues: CASSPPGPVTDTQYF. CDR3 bases: TGTGCCAGCAGCCCCCCGGGACCAGTCACAGATACGCAGTATTTT.

The chain carries TRBV4-1 and TRBJ2-5; D gene ambiguous. Germline CDR1 is MGHRA and CDR2 is YSYEKL. The CDR3 runs to 15 residues. V gave up 0 bases and J gave up 2 bases, with 10 bases separating them. CDR3 DNA: TGCGCCAGCAGCCAAGATAGGGCTACTCAAGAGACCCAGTACTTC. It yields the protein CASSQDRATQETQYF.

This clonotype was counted many times. This chain joins TRBV12-3 or TRBV12-4 and TRBJ2-2; a weak D match, TRBD2 (6 bases). V lost 4 bases and J 1 base, leaving 10 bases between the germline ends. The CDR3 runs 15 residues. The CDR3 DNA reads as TGTGCCAGCAGTTCCGGGACTCTGAACACCGGGGAGCTGTTTTTT. Translated: CASSSGTLNTGELFF.

The CDR3 reads CSARDRLGPDNEQFF. For the CDR3, the DNA is TGCAGTGCTAGAGATCGTCTCGGGCCGGACAATGAGCAGTTCTTC. The V gene is TRBV20-1, the J gene TRBJ2-1; D gene ambiguous. Germline V lookup: CDR1 DFQATT, CDR2 SNEGSKA (reference sequence). V shed 0 bases and J shed 5 bases, with 14 bases lying between them. This CDR3 has 15 amino acids.

The rearrangement joins TRBV6-2 or TRBV6-3 to TRBJ2-5; D unresolved. The V end was cut by 8 bases, the J end by 2 bases, with 15 bases between. Per the germline V gene, CDR1 is MNHEY and CDR2 is SVGEGT. CDR3 length: 14 amino acids. This CDR3 is CASRSPGPQETQYF. The CDR3, as DNA: TGTGCCAGCCGCTCCCCCGGGCCGCAAGAGACCCAGTACTTC.

The rearrangement links TRBV7-8 to TRBJ2-5; TRBD2 is a possible D gene (6 bases). V was cut by 5 bases and J by 5 bases, with 21 bases left in between. Looked up from germline, CDR1 is SGHVS and CDR2 is FQNEAQ. This CDR3 region has 16 residues. CDR3 bases: TGTGCCAGCAGCCTCAATGTGCAGGGCAGCGGGGAGACCCAGTACTTC. Its translation is CASSLNVQGSGETQYF.

The V and J genes are TRBV8-2 and TRBJ2-1; TRBD1 is the table's D call, not checked against the DNA. TRBV8-2 constitutes a pseudogene. The CDR3 covers 14 residues. The CDR3 DNA reads TGTGCCAGCAGCCCCGGGCGACGCCACAATGAGCAGTTCTTC. This gives the protein CASSPGRRHNEQFF.

This clonotype came up many times. This chain links TRBV9 with TRBJ2-7; 9 nucleotides match TRBD1. Germline values: CDR1 SGDLS, CDR2 YYNGEE. V trimming: 4 bases; J trimming: 4 bases; junction bases outside the gene matches: 9. The CDR3 totals 15 residues. Here the CDR3 reads CASSPRDRVLYEQYF. CDR3 bases: TGTGCCAGCAGCCCAAGGGACAGGGTACTGTACGAGCAGTACTTC.

The gene calls are TRBV3-1 and TRBJ2-3; TRBD1 aligns across 10 bases. CDR1 LGHDT and CDR2 YNNKEL come from the germline V gene (reference sequence). Losses at the gene ends were 4 bases for V and 5 bases for J; bases not matched to a gene: 6. The CDR3 loop spans 15 amino acids. CDR3 sequence: CASSRSGQGLDTQYF. CDR3 bases: TGTGCCAGCAGCCGCTCGGGACAGGGGTTAGATACGCAGTATTTT.

The J gene is TRBJ1-1, the V gene TRBV27, with D tentatively TRBD1 (5 bases). V was pared by 4 bases and J by 4 bases, with 22 bases between. This CDR3 is 17 amino acids long. Germline CDR1 MNHEY, CDR2 SMNVEV (reference sequence). The CDR3 protein is CASSSRRGLAFGTEAFF. CDR3 sequence (DNA): TGTGCCAGCAGTTCCCGACGGGGACTGGCCTTTGGCACTGAAGCTTTCTTT.